This T cell receptor beta chain appears in the sequencing data of a study of control samples from healthy donors and cancer patients. V trimming: 7 bases; J trimming: 9 bases; junction bases outside the gene matches: 10. The CDR3 is 13 amino acids. Germline CDR1 reads SGHTA; CDR2 reads FQGTGA. Sequencing used immunoSEQ multiplex PCR; TCRdb keeps in-frame clones, though not all of them. The sample shows 95,000 to 100,000 clones, about 89% of them seen only once. The source material was blood. The chain couples TRBV7-3 to TRBJ1-2, with 8 bases fitting TRBD1. The sequence derives from a man aged 25-45 years in good health. The CDR3 here is CASTKTGGSSYTF. In DNA, the CDR3 is TGTGCCAGCACTAAAACAGGGGGATCGAGCTACACCTTC.